These 7 T cell receptor beta chains were all obtained from the same sample, sequenced in a study of CD8 T cells in Susac syndrome. After extraction with the RNeasy kit, roughly 0.45 to 1 ug of the RNA was reverse transcribed using random hexamers. TCRdb called the immunoSEQ multiplex PCR reads again in MiXCR, with one record for every CDR3 protein. The data contain 300,000 or so distinct CDR3 sequences, about 90% of them singletons. Sequenced input: CD4+ T cells from PBMCs. The origin of the receptors is a human donor with multiple sclerosis.

The chain recombines TRBV3-1 with TRBJ2-4, with D unclear. Trimming removed 4 bases at V and 5 bases at J, with 6 bases between. The CDR3 length is 12 residues. Per germline, CDR1 LGHDT and CDR2 YNNKEL (reference sequence). CDR3 coding DNA: TGTGCCAGCAGCCTAGATCAAAACATTCAGTACTTC. Translated: CASSLDQNIQYF.

Here the CDR3 reads CATRTGQETQYF. The CDR3, as DNA: TGTGCCACCCGGACAGGCCAAGAGACCCAGTACTTC. The chain couples TRBV27 to TRBJ2-5, with 7 positions matching TRBD1. The CDR3 length is 12 residues. Losses at the gene ends were 10 bases for V and 1 base for J; bases not matched to a gene: 3. The germline CDR1 and CDR2 sequences are MNHEY and SMNVEV (reference sequence).

The V and J genes are TRBV20-1 and TRBJ2-7; tentatively, D is TRBD1 (5 bases). The germline V and J ends were trimmed by 5 bases and 3 bases, with 11 bases remaining between them. Germline V gene sequence: CDR1 DFQATT, CDR2 SNEGSKA (reference sequence). The CDR3 has 12 residues. CDR3 sequence: CSAARTRYEQYF. In DNA form, the CDR3 reads TGCAGTGCTGCCCGGACACGCTACGAGCAGTACTTC.

The chain recombines TRBV24-1 with TRBJ2-2; D gene uncertain. V was trimmed by 3 bases and J by 2 bases, leaving 15 bases between them. The CDR3 runs to 17 residues. Germline CDR1 KGHDR, CDR2 SFDVKD. The CDR3 coding sequence is TGTGCCACCAGTGATACTCCTGGACGGAAAAACACCGGGGAGCTGTTTTTT. Protein product: CATSDTPGRKNTGELFF.

The chain carries TRBV3-1 and TRBJ2-6; no reliable D call. Germline-derived CDR1 and CDR2 are LGHDT and YNNKEL (reference sequence). V was clipped by 0 bases and J by 2 bases, with 5 bases between them. This CDR3 has 15 amino acids. CDR3 nucleotide sequence: TGTGCCAGCAGCCAAGATTGGGCTGGGGCCAACGTCCTGACTTTC. Amino acids: CASSQDWAGANVLTF.

The chain combines TRBV20-1 with TRBJ2-3, with D uncertain. Between the trimmed V and J ends, which lost 3 bases and 4 bases, there was a span of 5 bases. The CDR3 loop spans 11 amino acids. The V gene's germline CDR1 is DFQATT and CDR2 SNEGSKA (reference sequence). The CDR3 here is CSASGPDTQYF. CDR3 bases: TGCAGTGCTAGCGGGCCAGATACGCAGTATTTT.

V is TRBV27 and J is TRBJ2-7; 8 bases align to TRBD1. Germline V gene lookup returns CDR1 MNHEY and CDR2 SMNVEV (reference sequence). The V segment lost 3 bases and the J segment 9 bases; nucleotides outside the gene matches: 10. The CDR3 runs to 14 residues. CDR3 region: CASSFARTGISQYF. Written as DNA, the CDR3 is TGTGCCAGCAGTTTCGCTAGGACAGGGATTTCGCAGTACTTC.